This TCR beta chain was captured by sequencing in a study of T cells in Graves' hyperthyroidism and ophthalmopathy. Background on the study: Peripheral blood was collected at initial diagnosis, before any treatment. General study points: Blood also carried most thyroid clonotypes expanded above 0.001.

Amplified regions were TCR beta CDR3 sequences from RNA transcripts. The primer set for the first-round RT-PCR of the TCR CDR3 was HTBI. TCRdb processed the multiplex PCR reads anew with MiXCR; each CDR3 protein has one entry. This table has around 260,000 distinct CDR3 sequences, around 25% appearing once. The germline V gene encodes CDR1 MDHEN and CDR2 SYDVKM. With 2 bases clipped from V and 4 bases from J, the junction kept 1 base outside the gene matches. This CDR3 spans 16 amino acids. Turning to this clonotype: What it binds is not known.

The patients, who ranged from 18 to 65 in age, presented with newly diagnosed hyperthyroidism lasting under 2 months. Uncontrolled infection, other autoimmune disease, pregnancy and lactation each barred patients from inclusion. V gene TRBV28 combines with J gene TRBJ2-2; 13 positions agree with TRBD2. This clonotype was obtained from a man between 40 and 49 years old with Graves' hyperthyroidism that later progressed to Graves' ophthalmopathy. Sequenced material: blood. The chain's CDR3 is CASSLRLAGGTGELFF. The CDR3 DNA is TGTGCCAGCAGTTTACGACTAGCGGGAGGCACCGGGGAGCTGTTTTTT.